One TCR beta chain is described in this entry. The V and J ends lost 2 bases and 0 bases, in that order; junction bases with no gene match: 6. The CDR3 has 16 residues. CDR1 MNHEY and CDR2 SVGAGI come from the germline V gene. These data originate in a study of blood T cell repertoires in COVID-19. Study-level background: Donors in the United States, Italy and Spain gave samples during acute or convalescent COVID-19.

Per the study methods: Estimated nucleated cell counts came from reference gene primer amplification. Assay: immunoSEQ multiplex PCR; the TCRdb copy retains only in-frame clones and omits some. V and J calls and clone size follow that table, whereas D and trimming were derived from the DNA. The sample carries some 200,000 clones, about 86% recorded once. This sequence joins TRBV6-5 and TRBJ2-7; 8 bases fit TRBD2. The TCR was taken from a man aged 25-45 years with active or convalescent COVID-19. The sequencing input was peripheral blood. The CDR3 DNA follows: TGTGCCAGCAGTTACGCCCAACTAGCGGCCTCCTACGAGCAGTACTTC. Protein sequence: CASSYAQLAASYEQYF.